The text below deals with one T cell receptor (beta chain). These data come from a study of T cell responses to AZD1222 COVID-19 vaccine. Sequenced by immunoSEQ multiplex PCR; TCRdb stores in-frame clones only, minus some. The sample contains about 130,000 clones, over 85% of which appear only once. CDR3 length: 15 residues. CDR1 is MDHEN, CDR2 SYDVKM, per germline. V was cut by 5 bases and J by 4 bases, with 15 bases left in between. This specimen was peripheral blood, taken on day 0 of AZD1222 vaccination. V and J are TRBV28 and TRBJ1-3, with D perhaps TRBD1 (5 bases). The sequence came from an adult in good health. The CDR3 loop is CASSTPGGGGNTIYF. The CDR3 DNA sequence: TGTGCCAGCAGTACCCCCGGGGGAGGGGGAAACACCATATATTTT.